Below, one TCR beta chain is given with its context. No antigen is known for it. Profiled with immunoSEQ multiplex PCR; TCRdb holds only in-frame clones, not every one. The table includes around 74,000 clones, 98% detected once. The data were taken from a study of Tregs in tolerant kidney transplant recipients. General observations from the study: Tregs expanded with activated donor B cells seemed most donor-specific. Some patients' samples used different primers over time, so nucleotide sequences weren't comparable.

In germline, CDR1 is MNHEY, CDR2 SMNVEV (reference sequence). The CDR3 sequence is 18 residues long. V was shortened by 5 bases and J by 1 base, with 23 bases between the two germline ends. Unstimulated Tregs (CD4+CD25+CD127-) and CD4+CD25- non-Tregs were sorted from PBMCs. The chain uses TRBV27 and TRBJ1-2; perhaps TRBD1 as D (6 bases). Source: CD4+ T cells from blood, taken before the transplant. The receptor was derived from a human donor who received a combined kidney and bone marrow transplant. The CDR3 region is CASSTFSITGQINYGYTF. The CDR3 DNA is TGTGCCAGCAGTACATTTTCAATAACCGGACAGATTAACTATGGCTACACCTTC.